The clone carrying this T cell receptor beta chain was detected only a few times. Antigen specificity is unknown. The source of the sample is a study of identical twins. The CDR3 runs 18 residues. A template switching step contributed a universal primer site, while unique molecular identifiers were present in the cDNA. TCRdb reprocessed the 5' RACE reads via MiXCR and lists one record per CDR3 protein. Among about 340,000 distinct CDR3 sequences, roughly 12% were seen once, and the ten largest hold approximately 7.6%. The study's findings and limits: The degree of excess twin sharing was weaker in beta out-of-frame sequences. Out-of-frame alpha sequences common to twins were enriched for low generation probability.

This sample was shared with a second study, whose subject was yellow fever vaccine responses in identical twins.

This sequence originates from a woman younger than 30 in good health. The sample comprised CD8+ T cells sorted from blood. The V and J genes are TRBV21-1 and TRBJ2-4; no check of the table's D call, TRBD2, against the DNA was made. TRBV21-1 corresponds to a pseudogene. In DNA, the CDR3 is TGTGCCAGCGGACTAGCGGGAGTATGGCCTTTAGCCAAAAACATTCAGTACTTC. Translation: CASGLAGVWPLAKNIQYF.